The text below deals with one TCR beta chain. Its antigen is currently unknown. PCR was performed using 60 Vbeta and 13 Jbeta primers. Libraries were prepared by immunoSEQ multiplex PCR; TCRdb keeps only in-frame clonotypes and omits some of them. The sample has about 100,000 clones, 65% to 80% seen once. This record comes from a study of cytomegalovirus exposure and HLA in healthy donors. Whole-study results and caveats: Reports indicate that TCR beta sequences accurately predicted the HLA-A and HLA-B alleles of most subjects. Most TCR sequences were seen very rarely across donors, but some public TCRs occurred in many. Researchers reported in a later analysis that common viral pathogens appeared linked to several top clusters. For cytomegalovirus status, the classifier reportedly gave diagnoses with high specificity and sensitivity.

Trimming pared 4 bases from V and 2 bases from J, leaving 12 bases between. CDR3 length: 14 amino acids. CDR1 and CDR2 from the germline V gene are LNHDA and SQIVND (reference sequence). Sequenced sample: PBMCs. J is TRBJ2-7 and V is TRBV19; D perhaps matches TRBD2 (6 bases). The clonotype was recovered from a male donor in good health and CMV-seronegative. DNA of the CDR3: TGTGCCAGTAGTACGCTAGCGTCAACCTACGAGCAGTACTTC. Translating gives CASSTLASTYEQYF. The full variable domain, rest sourced from reference TRBV19 and TRBJ2-7, is DGGITQSPKYLFRKEGQNVTLSCEQNLNHDAMYWYRQDPGQGLRLIYYSQIVNDFQKGDIAEGYSVSREKKESFPLTVTSAQKNPTAFYLCASSTLASTYEQYFGPGTRLTVT.